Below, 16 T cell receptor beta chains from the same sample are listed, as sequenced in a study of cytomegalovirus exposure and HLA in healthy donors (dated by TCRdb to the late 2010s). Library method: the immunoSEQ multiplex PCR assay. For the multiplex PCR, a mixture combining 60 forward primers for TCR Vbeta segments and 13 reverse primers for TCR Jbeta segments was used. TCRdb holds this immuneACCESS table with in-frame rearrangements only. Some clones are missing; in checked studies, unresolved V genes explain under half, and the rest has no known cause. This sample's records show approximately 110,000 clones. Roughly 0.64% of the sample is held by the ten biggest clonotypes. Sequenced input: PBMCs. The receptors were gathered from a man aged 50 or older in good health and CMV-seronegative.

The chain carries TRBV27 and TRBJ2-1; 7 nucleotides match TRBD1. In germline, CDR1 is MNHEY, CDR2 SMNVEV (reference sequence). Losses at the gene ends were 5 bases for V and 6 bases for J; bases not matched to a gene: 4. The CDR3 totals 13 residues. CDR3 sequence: CASSTRQGNEQFF. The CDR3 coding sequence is TGTGCCAGCAGTACCCGACAGGGCAATGAGCAGTTCTTC.

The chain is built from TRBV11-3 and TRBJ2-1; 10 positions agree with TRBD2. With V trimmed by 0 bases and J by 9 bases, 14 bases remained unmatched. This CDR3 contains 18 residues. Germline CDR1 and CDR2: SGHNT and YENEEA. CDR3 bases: TGTGCCAGCAGCTTAGAGGGCCCGGGGAGCGGGAGGGCTGGTGAGCAGTTCTTC. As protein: CASSLEGPGSGRAGEQFF.

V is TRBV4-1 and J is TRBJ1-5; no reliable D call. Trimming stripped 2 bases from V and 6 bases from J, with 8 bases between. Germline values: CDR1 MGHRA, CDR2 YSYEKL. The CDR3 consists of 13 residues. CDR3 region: CASSQWEGQPQHF. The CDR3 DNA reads TGCGCCAGCAGCCAATGGGAGGGTCAGCCCCAGCATTTT.

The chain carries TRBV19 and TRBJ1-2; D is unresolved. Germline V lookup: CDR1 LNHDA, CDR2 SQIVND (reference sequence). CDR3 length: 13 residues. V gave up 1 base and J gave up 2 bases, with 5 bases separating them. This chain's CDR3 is CASSIALNYGYTF. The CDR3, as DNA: TGTGCCAGTAGTATAGCCTTGAACTATGGCTACACCTTC.

CDR3 in DNA: TGTGCCAGCAGTTCTCGACAGGGGGCAGTCAATCAGCCCCAGCATTTT. Protein product: CASSSRQGAVNQPQHF. The chain carries TRBV6-5 and TRBJ1-5, with TRBD1 matching over 10 bases. Germline V gene sequence: CDR1 MNHEY, CDR2 SVGAGI. The CDR3 sequence is 16 residues long. J lost 3 bases, V lost 4 bases, and 6 bases had no gene match.

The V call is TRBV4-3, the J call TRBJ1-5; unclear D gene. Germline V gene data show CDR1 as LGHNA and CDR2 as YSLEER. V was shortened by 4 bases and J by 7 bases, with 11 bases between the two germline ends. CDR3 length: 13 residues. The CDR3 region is CASSRAIRQPQHF. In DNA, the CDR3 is TGCGCCAGCAGCCGGGCCATTCGACAGCCCCAGCATTTT.

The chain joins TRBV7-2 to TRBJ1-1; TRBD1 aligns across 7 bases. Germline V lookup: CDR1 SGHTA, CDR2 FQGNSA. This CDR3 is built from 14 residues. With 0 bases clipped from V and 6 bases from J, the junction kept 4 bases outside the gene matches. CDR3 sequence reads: CASSLAGGVAEAFF. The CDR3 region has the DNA TGTGCCAGCAGCTTAGCAGGGGGCGTAGCTGAAGCTTTCTTT. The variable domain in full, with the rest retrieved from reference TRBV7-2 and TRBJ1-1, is GAGVSQSPSNKVTEKGKDVELRCDPISGHTALYWYRQSLGQGLEFLIYFQGNSAPDKSGLPSDRFSAERTGGSVSTLTIQRTQQEDSAVYLCASSLAGGVAEAFFGQGTRLTVV.

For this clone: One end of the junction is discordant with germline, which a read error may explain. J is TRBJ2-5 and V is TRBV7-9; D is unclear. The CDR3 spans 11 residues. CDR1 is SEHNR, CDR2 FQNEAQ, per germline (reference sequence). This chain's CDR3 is CASSLSNTPNF. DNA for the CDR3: TGTGCCAGCAGCTTATCGAACACCCCGAACTTC.

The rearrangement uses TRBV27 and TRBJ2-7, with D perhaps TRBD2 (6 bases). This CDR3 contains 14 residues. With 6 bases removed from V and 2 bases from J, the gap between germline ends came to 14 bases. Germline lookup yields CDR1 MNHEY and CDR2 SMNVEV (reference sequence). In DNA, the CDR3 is TGTGCCAGCAGGACTGGAAGACTAGCCTACGAGCAGTACTTC. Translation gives CASRTGRLAYEQYF.

The CDR3 sequence: CASSLFLSAEAFF. Here the CDR3 DNA reads TGTGCCAGCAGCTTGTTCCTATCGGCTGAAGCTTTCTTT. The gene calls are TRBV5-4 and TRBJ1-1; D not certain. The V end lost 1 base, the J end lost 6 bases, and 10 bases lay between the germline ends. CDR3 length: 13 residues. Germline values: CDR1 SGHNT, CDR2 YYREEE (reference sequence).

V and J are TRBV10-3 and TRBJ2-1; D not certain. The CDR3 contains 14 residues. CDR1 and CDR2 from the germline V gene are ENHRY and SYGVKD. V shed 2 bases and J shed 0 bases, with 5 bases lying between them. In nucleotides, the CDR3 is TGTGCCATCAGTGAGACTGACTCCTACAATGAGCAGTTCTTC. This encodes CAISETDSYNEQFF.

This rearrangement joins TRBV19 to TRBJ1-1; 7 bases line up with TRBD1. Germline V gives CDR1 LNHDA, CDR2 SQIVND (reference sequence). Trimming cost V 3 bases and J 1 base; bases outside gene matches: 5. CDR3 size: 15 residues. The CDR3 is CASSIGTAPNTEAFF. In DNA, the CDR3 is TGTGCCAGTAGTATTGGGACAGCGCCGAACACTGAAGCTTTCTTT. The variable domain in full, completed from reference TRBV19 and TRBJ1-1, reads DGGITQSPKYLFRKEGQNVTLSCEQNLNHDAMYWYRQDPGQGLRLIYYSQIVNDFQKGDIAEGYSVSREKKESFPLTVTSAQKNPTAFYLCASSIGTAPNTEAFFGQGTRLTVV.

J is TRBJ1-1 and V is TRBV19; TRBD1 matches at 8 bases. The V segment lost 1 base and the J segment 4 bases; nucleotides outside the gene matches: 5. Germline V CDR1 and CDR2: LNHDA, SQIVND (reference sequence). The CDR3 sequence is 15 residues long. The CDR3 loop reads CASSIATDRGTEAFF. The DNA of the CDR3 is TGTGCCAGTAGTATAGCAACCGACAGGGGCACTGAAGCTTTCTTT. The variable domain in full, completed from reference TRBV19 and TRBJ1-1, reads DGGITQSPKYLFRKEGQNVTLSCEQNLNHDAMYWYRQDPGQGLRLIYYSQIVNDFQKGDIAEGYSVSREKKESFPLTVTSAQKNPTAFYLCASSIATDRGTEAFFGQGTRLTVV.

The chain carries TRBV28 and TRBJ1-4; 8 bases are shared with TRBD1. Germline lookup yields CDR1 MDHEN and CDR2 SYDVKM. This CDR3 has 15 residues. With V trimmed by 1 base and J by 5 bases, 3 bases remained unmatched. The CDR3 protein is CASSLSTGVNEKLFF. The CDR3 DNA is TGTGCCAGCAGTTTATCGACAGGGGTGAATGAAAAACTGTTTTTT.

CDR3 nucleotides: TGTGCCTGGAGCCTCCTCGGGACAGGGAGTGAAAAACTGTTTTTT. Translating gives CAWSLLGTGSEKLFF. The rearrangement uses TRBV30 and TRBJ1-4; the match to TRBD1 covers 9 bases. Germline V gene lookup returns CDR1 GTSNPN and CDR2 SVGIG (reference sequence). The J segment lost 7 bases and the V segment lost 3 bases, leaving 9 bases of the junction unmatched. The CDR3 is made up of 15 amino acids. Full variable domain (remainder filled in from reference TRBV30 and TRBJ1-4): SQTIHQWPATLVQPVGSPLSLECTVEGTSNPNLYWYRQAAGRGLQLLFYSVGIGQISSEVPQNLSASRPQDRQFILSSKKLLLSDSGFYLCAWSLLGTGSEKLFFGSGTQLSVL.

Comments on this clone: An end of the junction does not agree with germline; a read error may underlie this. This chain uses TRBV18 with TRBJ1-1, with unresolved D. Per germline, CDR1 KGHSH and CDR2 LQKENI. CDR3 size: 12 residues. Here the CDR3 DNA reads TGTGCCAGCTCACCGCAGAATGGCGGGCTCGACTTT. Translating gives CASSPQNGGLDF.